This T cell receptor (beta chain) stems from a study of shared T cell receptors in the human thymus. Measured with immunoSEQ multiplex PCR; TCRdb has only the in-frame clones, and not every one. The table shows 720,000 or so clones, with approximately 85% occurring only once. CDR3 length: 17 amino acids. The V gene's germline CDR1 is SGHDT and CDR2 YYEEEE. The J segment lost 5 bases and the V segment lost 0 bases, leaving 11 bases of the junction unmatched. These same data were also listed under a study on human thymus T cells. According to that study: Gene usage for V and J segments appeared biased in thymic and blood repertoires.

The V call is TRBV5-6, the J call TRBJ2-7, with 10 bases that match TRBD1. This clonotype was sampled from a girl under three years old with a congenital heart defect. The sequencing sample was made of thymocytes. The CDR3 sequence: CASSLGGQGRAIHEQYF. The DNA of the CDR3 is TGTGCCAGCAGCTTGGGGGGACAGGGGCGCGCTATCCACGAGCAGTACTTC.